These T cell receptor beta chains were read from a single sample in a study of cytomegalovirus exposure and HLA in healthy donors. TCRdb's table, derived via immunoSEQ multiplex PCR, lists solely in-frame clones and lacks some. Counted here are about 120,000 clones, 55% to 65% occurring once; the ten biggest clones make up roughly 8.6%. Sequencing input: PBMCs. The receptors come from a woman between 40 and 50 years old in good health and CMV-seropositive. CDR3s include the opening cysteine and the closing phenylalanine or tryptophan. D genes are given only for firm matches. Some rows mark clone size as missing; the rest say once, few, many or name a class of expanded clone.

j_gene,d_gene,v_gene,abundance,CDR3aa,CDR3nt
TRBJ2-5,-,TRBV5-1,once,CASSLSAGRETQYF,TGCGCCAGCAGCTTGTCCGCAGGGCGGGAGACCCAGTACTTC
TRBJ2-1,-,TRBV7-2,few,CASSVTAGFYNEQFF,TGTGCCAGCAGCGTGACAGCGGGTTTTTACAATGAGCAGTTCTTC
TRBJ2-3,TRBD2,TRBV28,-,CASSLFGSGSTDTQYF,TGTGCCAGCAGTTTATTCGGTAGCGGGAGCACAGATACGCAGTATTTT
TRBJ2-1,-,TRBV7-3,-,CASSLRGAGYNEQFF,TGTGCCAGCAGCTTAAGGGGCGCGGGGTACAATGAGCAGTTCTTC
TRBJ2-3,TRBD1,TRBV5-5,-,CASTPGTGTDTQYF,TGTGCCAGCACACCTGGGACAGGCACAGATACGCAGTATTTT
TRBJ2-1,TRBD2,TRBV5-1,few,CASSRRREGQGNEQFF,TGCGCCAGCAGCCGGCGGCGGGAGGGCCAGGGCAATGAGCAGTTCTTC
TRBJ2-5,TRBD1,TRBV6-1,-,CASGGTGGLETQYF,TGTGCCAGCGGGGGGACAGGGGGTCTGGAGACCCAGTACTTC
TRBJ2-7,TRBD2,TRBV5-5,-,CASSFSGRSAEQYF,TGTGCCAGCAGCTTTAGCGGGAGATCCGCCGAGCAGTACTTC
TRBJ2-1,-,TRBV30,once,CAWTRSGSYNEQFF,TGTGCCTGGACCCGATCGGGATCCTACAATGAGCAGTTCTTC
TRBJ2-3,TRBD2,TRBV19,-,CATGLAGDTQYF,TGTGCCACGGGACTAGCGGGAGATACGCAGTATTTT
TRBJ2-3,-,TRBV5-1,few,CASSPNGGVTDTQYF,TGCGCCAGCAGCCCAAATGGAGGGGTAACAGATACGCAGTATTTT
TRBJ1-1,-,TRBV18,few,CASSPPRTANTEAFF,TGTGCCAGCTCACCACCTCGGACAGCGAACACTGAAGCTTTCTTT
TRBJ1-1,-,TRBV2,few,CASRQHPRNTEAFF,TGTGCCAGCCGACAGCACCCGAGGAACACTGAAGCTTTCTTT
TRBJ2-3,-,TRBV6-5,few,CASSATGTSTDTQYF,TGTGCCAGCAGTGCGACTGGGACTAGCACAGATACGCAGTATTTT
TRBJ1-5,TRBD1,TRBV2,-,CASSLDRVDQPQHF,TGTGCCAGCAGTTTGGACAGGGTGGATCAGCCCCAGCATTTT
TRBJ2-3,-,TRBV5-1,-,CASSLDVTSTDTQYF,TGCGCCAGCAGCTTGGATGTCACTAGCACAGATACACAGTATTTT
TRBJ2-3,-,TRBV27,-,CASSLFSADTQYF,TGTGCCAGCAGTTTATTTTCTGCAGATACGCAGTATTTT
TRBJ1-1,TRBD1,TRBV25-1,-,CASSPPGGNTEAFF,TGTGCCAGCAGTCCCCCAGGGGGGAACACTGAAGCTTTCTTT
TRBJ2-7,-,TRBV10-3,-,CAIKIQGRPYEQYF,TGTGCCATCAAAATACAGGGGAGGCCCTACGAGCAGTACTTC
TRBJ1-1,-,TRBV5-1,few,CASSSILNTEAFF,TGCGCCAGCAGTTCTATCTTGAACACTGAAGCTTTCTTT
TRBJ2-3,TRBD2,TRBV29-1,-,CSVEYRGVESADTQYF,TGCAGCGTTGAGTATCGGGGGGTGGAGTCGGCAGATACGCAGTATTTT
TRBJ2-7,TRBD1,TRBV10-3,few,CAISPGDRTYEQYF,TGTGCCATCAGCCCGGGGGACAGGACCTACGAGCAGTACTTC
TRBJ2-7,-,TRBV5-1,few,CASSPDSPLDEQYF,TGCGCCAGCAGCCCAGATAGCCCGTTGGACGAGCAGTACTTC
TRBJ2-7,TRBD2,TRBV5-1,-,CASSVLPGLAAREQYF,TGCGCCAGCAGCGTTTTACCGGGACTAGCTGCGCGCGAGCAGTACTTC
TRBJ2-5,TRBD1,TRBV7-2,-,CASSWGQQETQYF,TGTGCCAGCAGCTGGGGACAGCAAGAGACCCAGTACTTC
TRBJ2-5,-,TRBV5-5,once,CASSLMSVPQETQYF,TGTGCCAGCAGCTTGATGAGTGTTCCTCAAGAGACCCAGTACTTC
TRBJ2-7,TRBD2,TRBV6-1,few,CASSEAYSGTAPTYEQYF,TGTGCCAGCAGTGAAGCGTATAGCGGGACTGCTCCTACCTACGAGCAGTACTTC
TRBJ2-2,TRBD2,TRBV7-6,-,CASSKGLAGGSNTGELFF,TGTGCCAGCAGCAAGGGACTAGCGGGAGGGTCGAACACCGGGGAGCTGTTTTTT
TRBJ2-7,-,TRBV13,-,CASSLTGLSSYEQYF,TGTGCCAGCAGCTTAACCGGGTTAAGCTCCTACGAGCAGTACTTC
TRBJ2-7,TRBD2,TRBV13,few,CASSPKGIAGGEEQYF,TGTGCCAGCAGCCCAAAGGGAATAGCGGGAGGAGAAGAGCAGTACTTC
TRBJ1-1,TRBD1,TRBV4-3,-,CASNRGQGYTEAFF,TGCGCCAGCAACCGGGGACAGGGGTACACTGAAGCTTTCTTT
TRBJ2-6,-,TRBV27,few,CASSLFGRNSGANVLTF,TGTGCCAGCAGTTTATTCGGCAGGAACTCTGGGGCCAACGTCCTGACTTTC
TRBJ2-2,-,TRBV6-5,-,CASTPGQPNTGELFF,TGTGCCAGCACCCCGGGACAACCGAACACCGGGGAGCTGTTTTTT
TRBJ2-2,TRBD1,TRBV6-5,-,CASISGGWGELFF,TGTGCCAGCATCTCAGGGGGTTGGGGGGAGCTGTTTTTT
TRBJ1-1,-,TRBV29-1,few,CSVYTTGPWEAFF,TGCAGCGTTTACACGACAGGCCCGTGGGAAGCTTTCTTT
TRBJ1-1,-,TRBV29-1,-,CSGRHRAEAFF,TGCAGCGGAAGACACAGGGCTGAAGCTTTCTTT
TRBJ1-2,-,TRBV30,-,CAWSVSFYGYTF,TGTGCCTGGAGTGTCTCTTTCTATGGCTACACCTTC
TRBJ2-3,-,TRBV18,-,CASSLGGGRNTQYF,TGTGCCAGCTCACTTGGGGGCGGGAGAAATACGCAGTATTTT
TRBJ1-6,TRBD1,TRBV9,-,CASSGRQGEVFSPLHF,TGTGCCAGCAGCGGTCGACAGGGTGAAGTATTCTCACCCCTCCACTTT
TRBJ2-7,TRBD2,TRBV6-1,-,CASSEAKLAGALGEQYF,TGTGCCAGCAGTGAAGCGAAGCTAGCGGGAGCCCTCGGGGAGCAGTACTTC
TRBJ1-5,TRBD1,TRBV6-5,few,CASRTGGGNQPQHF,TGTGCCAGCAGGACAGGGGGCGGGAATCAGCCCCAGCATTTT
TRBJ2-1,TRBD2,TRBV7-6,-,CASSLAGPPREGHDEQFF,TGTGCCAGCAGCTTAGCGGGCCCCCCCCGGGAGGGCCACGATGAGCAGTTCTTC
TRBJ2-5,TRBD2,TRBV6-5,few,CASSSGLADTQETQYF,TGTGCCAGCAGTTCGGGACTAGCGGACACCCAAGAGACCCAGTACTTC
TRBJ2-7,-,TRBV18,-,CASSPVGPPVYEQYF,TGTGCCAGCTCACCGGTGGGGCCACCGGTCTACGAGCAGTACTTC
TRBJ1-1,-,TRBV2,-,CASSEDLSSPTEAFF,TGTGCCAGCAGTGAAGATTTATCTAGCCCCACTGAAGCTTTCTTT
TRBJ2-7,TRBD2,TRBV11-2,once,CASSSRPSGSYEQYF,TGTGCCAGCAGCTCGCGCCCTAGCGGGAGCTACGAGCAGTACTTC
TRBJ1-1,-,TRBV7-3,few,CASSLGANTEAFF,TGTGCCAGCAGCTTAGGAGCTAACACTGAAGCTTTCTTT
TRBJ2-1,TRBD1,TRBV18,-,CASSPSKGARNEQFF,TGTGCCAGCTCACCGTCTAAGGGGGCTCGCAATGAGCAGTTCTTC
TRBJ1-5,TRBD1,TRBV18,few,CASSPGTGDNQPQHF,TGTGCCAGCTCACCAGGGACAGGGGACAATCAGCCCCAGCATTTT
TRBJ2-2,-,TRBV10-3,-,CAISESLASGELFF,TGTGCCATCAGTGAGTCTTTGGCAAGCGGGGAGCTGTTTTTT
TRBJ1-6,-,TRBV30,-,CAWSHRSMDYNSPLHF,TGTGCCTGGAGCCATCGGAGTATGGACTATAATTCACCCCTCCACTTT